Shown below are 16 T cell receptor beta chains from a single sample sequenced in a study of blood T cells in healthy people across ages. A sample-barcoded 5' primer and a J-beta primer mix were used in a second PCR of about 7 to 12 cycles. TCRdb processed the 5' RACE reads anew with MiXCR; each CDR3 protein has one entry. Among approximately 780,000 distinct CDR3 sequences listed, 20% to 30% were seen once. These data were likewise used in another study, on T cells of mothers and their children.

The sequenced sample consisted of blood. The receptors were sampled from a boy younger than 18 in good health.

This clonotype was found a few times. This chain joins TRBV12-3 or TRBV12-4 and TRBJ2-5, with D possibly being TRBD2 (6 bases). CDR3 size: 15 residues. The V and J ends lost 6 bases and 2 bases respectively, with 16 bases between them. The CDR3 sequence is CASSKGGREQETQYF. CDR3 in DNA: TGTGCCAGCAGCAAAGGAGGGCGGGAACAAGAGACCCAGTACTTC.

V usage is TRBV6-2 or TRBV6-3 and J usage is TRBJ2-5; a weak D match, TRBD2 (6 bases). With the DNA end fitting TRBJ2-1 better, the J assignment may be wrong. The CDR3 contains 11 residues. Germline V lookup: CDR1 MNHEY, CDR2 SVGEGT. DNA for the CDR3: TGTGCCAGCAGTTCTTTGGGGGGGCAGTTCTTC. Its protein product is CASSSLGGQFF.

The chain joins TRBV15 to TRBJ1-2; D is possibly TRBD1 (5 bases). The CDR3 sequence is 16 residues long. The germline CDR1 and CDR2 sequences are LNHNV and YYDKDF (reference sequence). Trimming took 0 bases from V and 1 from J, leaving 12 bases between them. CDR3 amino acids: CATSRDGARLNYGYTF. The CDR3, as DNA: TGTGCCACCAGCAGAGATGGGGCCCGACTTAACTATGGCTACACCTTC. Full variable domain (missing parts from reference TRBV15 and TRBJ1-2): DAMVIQNPRYQVTQFGKPVTLSCSQTLNHNVMYWYQQKSSQAPKLLFHYYDKDFNNEADTPDNFQSRRPNTSFCFLDIRSPGLGDTAMYLCATSRDGARLNYGYTFGSGTRLTVV.

The V and J genes are TRBV5-1 and TRBJ2-1; D remains unclear. The CDR3 totals 14 residues. The germline gives CDR1 SGHRS, CDR2 YFSETQ. V was cut by 4 bases and J by 4 bases, with 12 bases left in between. CDR3: CASSPNVGYNEQFF. The CDR3 DNA reads as TGCGCCAGCAGCCCGAACGTGGGGTACAATGAGCAGTTCTTC. The variable domain in full, completed from reference TRBV5-1 and TRBJ2-1, reads KAGVTQTPRYLIKTRGQQVTLSCSPISGHRSVSWYQQTPGQGLQFLFEYFSETQRNKGNFPGRFSGRQFSNSRSEMNVSTLELGDSALYLCASSPNVGYNEQFFGPGTRLTVL.

The table lists this clonotype with a few counts. The DNA of the CDR3 is TGTGCCAGCAGCCCCGGGACCCACTCCTACGAGCAGTACTTC. Translated: CASSPGTHSYEQYF. The rearrangement links TRBV11-2 to TRBJ2-7; TRBD1 or TRBD2 may be the D gene (5 bases each). Trimming took off 5 bases at V and 0 bases at J, with 11 bases between the two ends. From germline, CDR1 is SGHAT and CDR2 FQNNGV. The CDR3 has 14 residues.

The chain employs TRBV20-1 and TRBJ2-5; 9 bases align to TRBD1. Germline V CDR1 and CDR2: DFQATT, SNEGSKA (reference sequence). This CDR3 has 12 amino acids. Trimming at V came to 6 bases and at J to 3 bases, leaving 2 bases not matched to a gene. The CDR3 sequence is CSAGDREETQYF. In DNA, the CDR3 is TGCAGTGCGGGGGACAGGGAAGAGACCCAGTACTTC.

This clonotype has just a few counts. CDR3 amino acids: CASSPPVSTNEKLFF. The CDR3 bases are TGTGCCAGCAGCCCCCCAGTCTCAACTAATGAAAAACTGTTTTTT. The chain recombines TRBV9 with TRBJ1-4; D call uncertain. Trimming took off 4 bases at V and 0 bases at J, with 10 bases between the two ends. Germline V gene data show CDR1 as SGDLS and CDR2 as YYNGEE. The CDR3 has 15 residues.

This chain uses TRBV7-3 with TRBJ2-1, with TRBD2 matching 11 bases. Germline assignment: CDR1 SGHTA and CDR2 FQGTGA. V lost 2 bases to trimming and J lost 8 bases; unmatched junction nucleotides: 8. CDR3 length equals 16 residues. As DNA, the CDR3 is TGTGCCAGCAGCTTAGGAGGTAGCGGGGGGGCCTATGAGCAGTTCTTC. Amino acid sequence: CASSLGGSGGAYEQFF.

J is TRBJ2-7 and V is TRBV7-2; D possibly corresponds to TRBD2 (6 bases). CDR1 and CDR2 from the germline V gene are SGHTA and FQGNSA. The CDR3 extends over 17 amino acids. V lost 3 bases, J lost 1 base, and 19 bases lay in between. DNA of the CDR3: TGTGCCAGCAGCTTTGACCAGACCGGGAGCGGATCCTACGAGCAGTACTTC. Translated: CASSFDQTGSGSYEQYF.

The chain uses TRBV28 and TRBJ1-1, with TRBD1 as a possible D gene (5 bases). Trimming left V 7 bases short and J 1 base short, with 10 bases between. This CDR3 is built from 13 residues. Germline V gene sequence: CDR1 MDHEN, CDR2 SYDVKM. The CDR3 nucleotides read TGTGCCAGCAATTCGGGGCAGAACACTGAAGCTTTCTTT. Translated, it gives CASNSGQNTEAFF.

This clonotype appeared a few times. V usage is TRBV29-1 and J usage is TRBJ2-4; D possibly corresponds to TRBD1 (5 bases). In germline, CDR1 is SQVTM, CDR2 ANQGSEA. The length of the CDR3 is 12 residues. V lost 3 bases to trimming and J lost 3 bases, with 6 bases between them. CDR3 protein: CSVDRVKNIQYF. The DNA for the CDR3 is TGCAGCGTTGACAGGGTCAAAAACATTCAGTACTTC.

The chain recombines TRBV20-1 with TRBJ2-3, with D unclear. The V gene's germline CDR1 is DFQATT and CDR2 SNEGSKA (reference sequence). The CDR3 is 11 amino acids. Deletions cut 5 bases from V and 5 bases from J, with 8 bases between. CDR3 DNA: TGCAGTGCTTGGTGGAAAGATACGCAGTATTTT. Translation gives CSAWWKDTQYF.

J is TRBJ1-3 and V is TRBV18; TRBD1 is a possible D gene (5 bases). Germline values: CDR1 KGHSH, CDR2 LQKENI. V dropped 0 bases and J dropped 2 bases, with 8 bases sitting between them. The CDR3 consists of 15 residues. The CDR3 nucleotides read TGTGCCAGCTCACCACCAAGGGGCCCTGGAAACACCATATATTTT. Translating it yields CASSPPRGPGNTIYF.

This clonotype was seen only a few times. The rearrangement uses TRBV7-9 and TRBJ2-7; 7 bases fit TRBD1. V gave up 5 bases and J gave up 5 bases; unmatched junction bases: 15. The germline gives CDR1 SEHNR, CDR2 FQNEAQ (reference sequence). The CDR3 sequence is 16 residues long. In DNA, the CDR3 is TGTGCCAGCAGCACCCGGACAGGTACATTGGCGGACGAGCAGTACTTC. It yields the protein CASSTRTGTLADEQYF.

This clonotype was detected a few times. V gene TRBV7-9 combines with J gene TRBJ2-3; 8 nucleotides line up with TRBD1. After removal of 4 bases from V and 0 bases from J, the junction contained 3 bases not matched to a gene. This CDR3 spans 15 amino acids. Germline values: CDR1 SEHNR, CDR2 FQNEAQ (reference sequence). DNA for the CDR3: TGTGCCAGCAGCTGGACAGGGCTGAGCACAGATACGCAGTATTTT. Its translation: CASSWTGLSTDTQYF.

As regards this clonotype: Mismatch with germline at one junction end may stem from a read error. The chain couples TRBV7-9 to TRBJ1-2, with D uncertain. CDR1 SEHNR and CDR2 FQNEAQ come from the germline V gene (reference sequence). The CDR3 sequence is 13 residues long. CDR3 loop: CASSLGRGDGHTF. The CDR3 bases are TGTGCCAGCAGCTTAGGACGTGGGGATGGCCACACCTTC. Full variable domain (remainder filled in from reference TRBV7-9 and TRBJ1-2): DTGVSQNPRHKITKRGQNVTFRCDPISEHNRLYWYRQTLGQGPEFLTYFQNEAQLEKSRLLSDRFSAERPKGSFSTLEIQRTEQGDSAMYLCASSLGRGDGHTFGSGTRLTVV.